The subject of this entry is one T cell receptor beta chain. This entry belongs to a study of blood T cell repertoires in COVID-19. Study information: Both acute and convalescent COVID-19 samples were obtained from the United States, Italy and Spain. Sources were T cells, B-cell-depleted T cells, or PBMCs; the material itself was cDNA or gDNA.

Authors' processing steps: For nucleated cells, counts were estimated from reference gene primer amplification. Clones were read by immunoSEQ multiplex PCR, and TCRdb kept only the in-frame ones, dropping some. That table is the source of V, J and clone size, and D and trimming were worked out from the DNA. Of a few hundred thousand clones listed, around 90% are singletons. The CDR3 runs 16 residues. Germline V gene data show CDR1 as LGHDT and CDR2 as YNNKEL (reference sequence). The V gene lost 1 base and the J gene lost 0 bases, with 10 bases spanning the gap. This sequence joins TRBV3-1 (or the pseudogene TRBV3-2) and TRBJ1-3; no firm D call. Sequenced: peripheral blood. This TCR was recovered from a woman aged 25-40 years with acute or convalescent COVID-19. CDR3 in amino acids: CASSQVLTLSGNTIYF. The CDR3 region has the DNA TGTGCCAGCAGCCAAGTCCTAACCCTCTCTGGAAACACCATATATTTT.